The clone carrying this T cell receptor (beta chain) was seen repeatedly, ten times or more. TCR beta CDR3 regions were amplified from RNA transcripts. Scientists carried out first-round RT-PCR using HTBI primers and then a second-round multiplex PCR. TCRdb independently ran MiXCR on the multiplex PCR reads; one entry per CDR3 protein. The sample holds fewer than 600,000 distinct CDR3 sequences, 13% to 15% seen once. The data belong to a study of Graves' ophthalmopathy and Graves' hyperthyroidism. V dropped 5 bases and J dropped 5; count of bases not matched to a gene: 7. Germline CDR1 MNHEY, CDR2 SVGEGT. This CDR3 is built from 14 residues.

The chain combines TRBV6-2 or TRBV6-3 with TRBJ1-2; 8 bases line up with TRBD1. This receptor was taken from a woman aged 25 to 39 with Graves' ophthalmopathy. Sequencing was performed on blood. The CDR3 DNA reads TGTGCCAGCAGTGGACAGGGACAAGGGTATGGCTACACCTTC. This gives the protein CASSGQGQGYGYTF.